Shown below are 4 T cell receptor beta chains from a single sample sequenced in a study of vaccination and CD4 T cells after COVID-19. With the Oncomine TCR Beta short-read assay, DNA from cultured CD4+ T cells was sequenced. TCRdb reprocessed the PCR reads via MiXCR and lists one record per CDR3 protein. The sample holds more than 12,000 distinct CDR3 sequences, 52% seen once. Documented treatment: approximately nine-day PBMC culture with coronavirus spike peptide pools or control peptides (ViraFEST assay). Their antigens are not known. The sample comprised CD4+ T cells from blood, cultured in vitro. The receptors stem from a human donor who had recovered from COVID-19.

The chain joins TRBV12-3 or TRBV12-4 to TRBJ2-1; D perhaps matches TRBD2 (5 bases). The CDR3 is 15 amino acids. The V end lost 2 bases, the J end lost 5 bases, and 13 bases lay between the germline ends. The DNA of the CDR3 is TGTGCCAGCAGTTTACGGCGGGTTGGGGACAATGAGCAGTTCTTC. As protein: CASSLRRVGDNEQFF.

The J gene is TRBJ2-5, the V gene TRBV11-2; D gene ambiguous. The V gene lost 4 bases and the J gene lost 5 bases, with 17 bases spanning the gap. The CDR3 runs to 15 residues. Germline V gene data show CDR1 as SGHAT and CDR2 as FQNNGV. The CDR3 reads CASSSPGLPGETQYF. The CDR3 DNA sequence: TGTGCCAGCAGCTCCCCCGGCCTACCGGGCGAGACCCAGTACTTC.

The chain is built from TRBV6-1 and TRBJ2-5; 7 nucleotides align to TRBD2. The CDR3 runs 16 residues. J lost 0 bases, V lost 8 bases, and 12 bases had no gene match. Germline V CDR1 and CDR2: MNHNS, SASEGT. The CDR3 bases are TGTGCCAGCGCCCAACTACGGGGGGTTTACCAAGAGACCCAGTACTTC. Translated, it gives CASAQLRGVYQETQYF.

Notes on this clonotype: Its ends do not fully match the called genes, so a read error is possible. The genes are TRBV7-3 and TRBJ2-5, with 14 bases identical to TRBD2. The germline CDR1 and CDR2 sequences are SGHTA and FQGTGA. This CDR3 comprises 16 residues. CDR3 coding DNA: TGCGCCAGCAGAGTCAGACTAGCGGGGGGGATGGAGACCCAGTACTTC. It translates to CASRVRLAGGMETQYF.